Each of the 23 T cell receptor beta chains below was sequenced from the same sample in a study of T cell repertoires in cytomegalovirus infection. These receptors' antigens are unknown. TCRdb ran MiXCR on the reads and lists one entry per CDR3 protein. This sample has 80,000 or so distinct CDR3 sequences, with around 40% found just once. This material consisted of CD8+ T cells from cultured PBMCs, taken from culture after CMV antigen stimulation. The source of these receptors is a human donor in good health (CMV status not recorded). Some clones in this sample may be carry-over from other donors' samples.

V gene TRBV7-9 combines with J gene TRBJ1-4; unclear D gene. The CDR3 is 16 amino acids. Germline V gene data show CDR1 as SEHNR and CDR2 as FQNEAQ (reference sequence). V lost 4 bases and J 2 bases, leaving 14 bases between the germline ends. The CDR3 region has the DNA TGTGCCAGCAGCTCCAATACGGGGTTCACTAATGAAAAACTGTTTTTT. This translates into CASSSNTGFTNEKLFF.

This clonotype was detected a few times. This chain's CDR3 is CASSEGRRPSSYNEQFF. CDR3 coding DNA: TGTGCCAGCAGTGAGGGACGACGTCCCAGCTCCTACAATGAGCAGTTCTTC. The rearrangement links TRBV2 to TRBJ2-1; D may be TRBD1 or TRBD2 (5 bases each). The CDR3 loop spans 17 amino acids. The V gene lost 3 bases and the J gene lost 0 bases, with 15 bases spanning the gap. Germline V gives CDR1 SNHLY, CDR2 FYNNEI.

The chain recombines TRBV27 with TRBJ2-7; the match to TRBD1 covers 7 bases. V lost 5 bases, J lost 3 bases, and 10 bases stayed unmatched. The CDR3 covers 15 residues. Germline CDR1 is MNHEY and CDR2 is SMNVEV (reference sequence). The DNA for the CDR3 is TGTGCCAGCAGTCCAGAACAGGGGCCCCACTACGAGCAGTACTTC. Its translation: CASSPEQGPHYEQYF.

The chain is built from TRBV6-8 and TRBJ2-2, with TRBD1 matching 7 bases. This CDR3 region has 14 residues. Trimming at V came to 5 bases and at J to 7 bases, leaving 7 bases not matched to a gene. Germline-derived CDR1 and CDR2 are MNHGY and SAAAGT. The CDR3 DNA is TGTGCCAGCAGTGACGACAGGGCAGGCGGGGAGCTGTTTTTT. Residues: CASSDDRAGGELFF.

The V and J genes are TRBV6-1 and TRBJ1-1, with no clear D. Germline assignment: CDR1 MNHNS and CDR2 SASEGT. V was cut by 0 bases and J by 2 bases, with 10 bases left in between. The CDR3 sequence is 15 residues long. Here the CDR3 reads CASSEAEGVNTEAFF. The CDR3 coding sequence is TGTGCCAGCAGTGAAGCCGAGGGTGTCAACACTGAAGCTTTCTTT.

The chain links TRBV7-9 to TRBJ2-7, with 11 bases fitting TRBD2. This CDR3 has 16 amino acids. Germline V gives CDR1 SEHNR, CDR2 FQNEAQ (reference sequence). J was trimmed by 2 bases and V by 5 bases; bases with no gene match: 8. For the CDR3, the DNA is TGTGCCAGCAGCGGGGGGACTAGCGGCGACCCCTACGAGCAGTACTTC. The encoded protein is CASSGGTSGDPYEQYF. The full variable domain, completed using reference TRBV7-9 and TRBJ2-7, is DTGVSQNPRHKITKRGQNVTFRCDPISEHNRLYWYRQTLGQGPEFLTYFQNEAQLEKSRLLSDRFSAERPKGSFSTLEIQRTEQGDSAMYLCASSGGTSGDPYEQYFGPGTRLTVT.

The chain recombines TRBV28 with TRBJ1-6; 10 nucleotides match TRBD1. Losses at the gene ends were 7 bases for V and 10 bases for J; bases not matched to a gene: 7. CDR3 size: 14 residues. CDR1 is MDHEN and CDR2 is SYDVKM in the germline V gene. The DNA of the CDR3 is TGTGCCAGCACCCCAGACAGGGGGCGATCACCCCTCCACTTT. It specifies CASTPDRGRSPLHF.

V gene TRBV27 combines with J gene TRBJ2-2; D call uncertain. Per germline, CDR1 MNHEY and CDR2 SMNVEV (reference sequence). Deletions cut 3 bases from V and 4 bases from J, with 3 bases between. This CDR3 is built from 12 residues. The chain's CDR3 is CASSFPTGELFF. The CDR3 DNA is TGTGCCAGCAGTTTCCCCACCGGGGAGCTGTTTTTT.

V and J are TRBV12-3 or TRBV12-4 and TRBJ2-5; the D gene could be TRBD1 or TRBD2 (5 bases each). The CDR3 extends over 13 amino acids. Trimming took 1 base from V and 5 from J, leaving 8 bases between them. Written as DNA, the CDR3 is TGTGCCAGCAGTTTAGGAGGGGTTGAGACCCAGTACTTC. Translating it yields CASSLGGVETQYF.

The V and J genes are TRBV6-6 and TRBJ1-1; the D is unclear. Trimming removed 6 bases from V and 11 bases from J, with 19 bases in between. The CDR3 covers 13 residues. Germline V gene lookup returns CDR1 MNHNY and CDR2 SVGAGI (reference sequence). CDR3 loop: CASSHLDSDGAFF. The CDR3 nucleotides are TGTGCCAGCAGCCACCTCGACTCAGATGGGGCTTTCTTT.

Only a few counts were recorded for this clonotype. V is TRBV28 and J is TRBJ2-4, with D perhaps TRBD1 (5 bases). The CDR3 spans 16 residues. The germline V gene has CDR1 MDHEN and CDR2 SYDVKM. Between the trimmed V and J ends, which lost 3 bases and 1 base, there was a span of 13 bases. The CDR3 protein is CASSFGFRGAKNIQYF. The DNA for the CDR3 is TGTGCCAGCAGTTTTGGCTTTAGGGGCGCCAAAAACATTCAGTACTTC.

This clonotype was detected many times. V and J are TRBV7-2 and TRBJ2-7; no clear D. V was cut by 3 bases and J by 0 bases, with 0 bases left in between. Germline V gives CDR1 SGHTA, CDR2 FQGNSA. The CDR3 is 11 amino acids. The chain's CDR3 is CASSFSYEQYF. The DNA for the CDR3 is TGTGCCAGCAGCTTCTCCTACGAGCAGTACTTC.

For the CDR3, the DNA is TGCGCCAGCAGCCTAAGGACAGAGCGGAGCAATCAGCCCCAGCATTTT. Its translation: CASSLRTERSNQPQHF. The gene calls are TRBV4-3 and TRBJ1-5, with D tentatively TRBD1 (6 bases). V lost 4 bases and J 1 base, leaving 14 bases between the germline ends. Germline V gene lookup returns CDR1 LGHNA and CDR2 YSLEER. The CDR3 runs to 16 residues.

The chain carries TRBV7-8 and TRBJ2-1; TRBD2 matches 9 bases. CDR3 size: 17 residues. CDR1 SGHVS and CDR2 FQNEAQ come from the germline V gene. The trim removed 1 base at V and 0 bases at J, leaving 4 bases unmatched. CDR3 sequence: CASSLGGGGASYNEQFF. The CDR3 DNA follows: TGTGCCAGCAGCTTAGGGGGCGGGGGGGCCTCCTACAATGAGCAGTTCTTC.

The CDR3 loop is CSPRRVGAIRTYNEQFF. CDR3 sequence (DNA): TGCAGTCCGAGGAGGGTCGGGGCCATCAGGACCTACAATGAGCAGTTCTTC. J is TRBJ2-1 and V is TRBV20-1, with D possibly matching TRBD2 (6 bases). The V gene lost 8 bases and the J gene lost 2 bases, with 25 bases spanning the gap. This CDR3 region has 17 residues. The germline V gene encodes CDR1 DFQATT and CDR2 SNEGSKA (reference sequence).

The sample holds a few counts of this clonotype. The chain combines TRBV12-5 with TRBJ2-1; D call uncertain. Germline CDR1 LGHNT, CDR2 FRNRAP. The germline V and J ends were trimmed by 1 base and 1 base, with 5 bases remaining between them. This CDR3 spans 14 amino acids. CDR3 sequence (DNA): TGTGCTAGTGGTTTGGGCCTATCCTACAATGAGCAGTTCTTC. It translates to CASGLGLSYNEQFF.

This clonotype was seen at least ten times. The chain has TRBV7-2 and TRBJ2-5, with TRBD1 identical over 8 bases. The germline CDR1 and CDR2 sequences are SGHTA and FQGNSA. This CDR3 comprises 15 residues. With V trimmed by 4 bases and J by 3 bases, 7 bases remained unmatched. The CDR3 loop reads CASSSWTGKEETQYF. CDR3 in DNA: TGTGCCAGCAGCTCGTGGACAGGGAAAGAAGAGACCCAGTACTTC.

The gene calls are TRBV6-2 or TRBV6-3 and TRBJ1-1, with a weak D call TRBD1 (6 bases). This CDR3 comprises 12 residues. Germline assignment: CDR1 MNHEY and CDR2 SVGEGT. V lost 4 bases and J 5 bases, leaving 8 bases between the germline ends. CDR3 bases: TGTGCCAGCAGTTCCGACAGGACTGAAGCTTTCTTT. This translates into CASSSDRTEAFF.

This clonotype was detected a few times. CDR3 residues: CASSYSKPAGTNEKLFF. CDR3 DNA sequence: TGTGCCAGCAGTTACTCGAAACCGGCGGGGACGAATGAAAAACTGTTTTTT. The chain joins TRBV6-6 to TRBJ1-4, with D tentatively TRBD1 (5 bases). Germline V gene sequence: CDR1 MNHNY, CDR2 SVGAGI (reference sequence). Between the trimmed V and J ends, which lost 0 bases and 5 bases, there was a span of 16 bases. The CDR3 runs to 17 residues.

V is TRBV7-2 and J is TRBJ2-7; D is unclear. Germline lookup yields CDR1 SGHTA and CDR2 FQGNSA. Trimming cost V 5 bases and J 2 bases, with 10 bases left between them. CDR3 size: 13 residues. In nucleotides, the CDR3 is TGTGCCAGCAGCCGCCTTCAGACCTACGAGCAGTACTTC. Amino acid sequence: CASSRLQTYEQYF.

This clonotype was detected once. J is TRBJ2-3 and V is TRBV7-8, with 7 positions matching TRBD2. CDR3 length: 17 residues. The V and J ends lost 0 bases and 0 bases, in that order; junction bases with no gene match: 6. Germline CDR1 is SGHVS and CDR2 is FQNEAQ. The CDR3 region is CASSLALGGGSTDTQYF. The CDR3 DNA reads TGTGCCAGCAGCTTAGCGCTTGGGGGGGGGAGCACAGATACGCAGTATTTT.

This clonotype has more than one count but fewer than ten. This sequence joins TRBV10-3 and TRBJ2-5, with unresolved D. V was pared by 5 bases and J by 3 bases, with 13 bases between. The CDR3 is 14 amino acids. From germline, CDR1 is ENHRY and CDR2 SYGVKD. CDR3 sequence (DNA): TGTGCCATCAGTCCACTTTCCCGGGAAGAGACCCAGTACTTC. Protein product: CAISPLSREETQYF.

The CDR3 DNA is TGCGCCAGCAGTCGGACAGGAGACTACAATGAGCAGTTCTTC. Translation: CASSRTGDYNEQFF. The chain couples TRBV4-1 to TRBJ2-1; 7 bases agree with TRBD1. This CDR3 is built from 14 residues. Trimming cost V 6 bases and J 3 bases; bases outside gene matches: 5. The germline V gene encodes CDR1 MGHRA and CDR2 YSYEKL.